This T cell receptor beta chain was documented in a study of cytomegalovirus exposure and HLA in healthy donors (dated by TCRdb to about 2017). Notes on the research overall: According to a later analysis, the 120 validation repertoires were produced on the same platform as the roughly 600 repertoires of the first cohort. The study aimed to test whether signatures of past pathogen exposure could be identified by cataloging public T cell receptors. In addition to the first cohort of 650 to 800 subjects, a separate validation cohort of 100 to 150 different subjects was used. High-throughput TCR immunosequencing, statistical association of individual TCRs with disease status, and machine learning were combined to predict cytomegalovirus infection status. Summary of the overall study and its limitations: Most TCR sequences were seen in very few donors, while some public TCRs were found in many individuals. In a later analysis, TCRs clustered in the first cohort were found to also tend to co-occur in the 100 to 150 validation repertoires, with about 93% of cluster scores above 0. A few of the identified cytomegalovirus-associated TCR beta chains were confirmed in vitro to be specific for cytomegalovirus antigens. The study gave a list of 150 to 200 TCR beta chains associated with cytomegalovirus. The authors suggested that the approach could potentially be generalized to other disease states and immunological phenotypes. The classifier was reported to diagnose cytomegalovirus status with high specificity and sensitivity in both the original and validation cohorts. All 120 or so repertoires were used to score co-occurrence in the validation cohort in a later analysis, because that analysis had no HLA typing for the cohort.

This clone has only a few counts. Its antigen has not been determined. No much larger clone is present one base from it, and per-base qualities are unavailable. Separate from the approximately 700-subject first cohort, the validation cohort of 95 to 150 subjects was the group to which the donors belonged. The library was built by means of the immunoSEQ multiplex PCR assay. As for how the authors treated the data: A statistical classification framework was built for diagnosing cytomegalovirus status from the catalog of TCR beta chain sequences. The source is immuneACCESS, and TCRdb retained only in-frame sequences with V and J called. Part of the clones is not carried over; for the studies checked, unresolved V genes explain less than half of this, and the remainder is unexplained. For V, J and clone size, that table is used; D and trimming come from the DNA. This sample comprises 150,000 to 200,000 clones, around nine tenths of them detected only once. The top ten hold 6.5% to 7.5% of the sample.

Trimming costs V 4 bases and J 3 bases, and their ends lie 11 bases apart. Including cysteine and phenylalanine, the CDR3 has 13 amino acids. The DNA shown is the 39-base CDR3, in frame from base 1. For CDR1 and CDR2, the germline V gene lists SGHDT and YYEEEE. Sequencing used PBMCs. The receptor comes from a man aged 25-45 years in good health and CMV-seropositive. The chain is assembled from TRBV5-6 and TRBJ2-7, and the D gene may be TRBD2, 6 bases matching. The sequenced DNA: TGTGCCAGCAGCCCAGGGCGGGGCTACGAGCAGTACTTC. Its translation reads: CASSPGRGYEQYF.